These T cell receptor beta chains were read from a single sample in a study of shared clonotypes between healthy human individuals. Some clones are missing from TCRdb's copy, which holds only in-frame ones; the method was immunoSEQ multiplex PCR. The data show roughly 2 million clones, 95% seen once. Sequenced input: naive CD4+ T cells sorted from blood. These receptors originate from a man aged 18-30 years in good health. Each CDR3 is given with its conserved first and last residue. The D gene is left open where the match is weak. Expanded clones get a size class; other rows say once, few or many, or leave the size out.

TRBV6-6	NA	TRBJ2-1	TRBD2	CASSDLAGGSNEQFF	TGTGCCAGCAGTGATCTAGCGGGAGGTTCCAATGAGCAGTTCTTC
TRBV19	NA	TRBJ2-1	NA	CASGTFIEQFF	TGTGCCAGTGGAACTTTTATTGAGCAGTTCTTC
TRBV2	NA	TRBJ2-3	NA	CASSRELDTLTDTQYF	TGTGCCAGCAGTCGGGAACTGGACACCCTTACAGATACGCAGTATTTT
TRBV6-5	NA	TRBJ1-6	NA	CASSYDGVLGSPLHF	TGTGCCAGCAGTTACGACGGGGTTTTAGGCTCACCCCTCCACTTT
TRBV5-5	NA	TRBJ2-2	NA	CASSSSGTNTGELFF	TGTGCCAGCAGCTCGTCCGGGACCAACACCGGGGAGCTGTTTTTT
TRBV7-9	NA	TRBJ2-1	NA	CASSRDYNEQFF	TGTGCCAGCAGCCGAGACTACAATGAGCAGTTCTTC
TRBV28	NA	TRBJ1-1	NA	CASSLRGPNTEAFF	TGTGCCAGCAGTTTGCGGGGGCCGAACACTGAAGCTTTCTTT
TRBV6-1	NA	TRBJ1-2	NA	CASSEGLLGSYTF	TGTGCCAGCAGTGAGGGCCTTCTGGGAAGCTACACCTTC
TRBV4-1	NA	TRBJ2-3	TRBD2	CASSQISGGAGDTQYF	TGCGCCAGCAGCCAAATTAGCGGGGGGGCCGGAGATACGCAGTATTTT
TRBV19	NA	TRBJ1-2	NA	CASSIPTVPNYGYTF	TGTGCCAGTAGTATTCCTACAGTGCCCAACTATGGCTACACCTTC
TRBV2	NA	TRBJ1-1	TRBD1	CASSASGQRKNTEAFF	TGTGCCAGCAGTGCTTCGGGACAGCGGAAGAACACTGAAGCTTTCTTT
TRBV5-1	NA	TRBJ2-5	TRBD1	CASSTGTGNQETQYF	TGCGCCAGCAGCACAGGGACAGGGAACCAAGAGACCCAGTACTTC
TRBV25-1	NA	TRBJ1-1	NA	CASIPSGLKWEAFF	TGTGCCAGCATCCCATCAGGGTTAAAGTGGGAAGCTTTCTTT
TRBV7-9	NA	TRBJ2-7	NA	CASTPDSPHVEQYF	TGTGCCAGCACCCCAGACAGTCCCCACGTTGAGCAGTACTTC
TRBV18	NA	TRBJ1-1	NA	CASSPHGGGTEAFF	TGTGCCAGCTCACCCCATGGGGGGGGCACTGAAGCTTTCTTT
TRBV2	NA	TRBJ2-1	TRBD1	CASRPPGQGNEQFF	TGTGCCAGCAGGCCTCCCGGACAGGGAAATGAGCAGTTCTTC
TRBV7-9	NA	TRBJ2-7	NA	CASSLVAVREQYF	TGTGCCAGCAGCTTAGTAGCGGTTCGTGAGCAGTACTTC
TRBV11-2	NA	TRBJ1-5	NA	CASSLGYGGGVSNQPQHF	TGTGCCAGCAGCTTAGGGTATGGCGGGGGCGTGAGCAATCAGCCCCAGCATTTT
TRBV7-9	once	TRBJ2-3	TRBD2	CASSVTRPGGTPYF	TGTGCCAGCAGCGTCACACGACCGGGGGGGACCCCGTATTTT
TRBV14	NA	TRBJ1-3	NA	CASSHPVVSGNTIYF	TGTGCCAGCAGCCACCCAGTTGTCTCTGGAAACACCATATATTTT
TRBV28	NA	TRBJ2-2	NA	CASRPPGLTTGELFF	TGTGCCAGCAGGCCCCCTGGGCTTACCACCGGGGAGCTGTTTTTT
TRBV7-2	NA	TRBJ1-2	NA	CASSLVGVGYGYTF	TGTGCCAGCAGCTTAGTAGGGGTCGGCTATGGCTACACCTTC
TRBV18	NA	TRBJ2-1	NA	CASSPPRVGSYNEQFF	TGTGCCAGCTCACCACCGAGAGTTGGCTCCTACAATGAGCAGTTCTTC
TRBV27	NA	TRBJ1-5	NA	CASGSTEPQHF	TGTGCCAGCGGTTCGACGGAGCCCCAGCATTTT
TRBV18	NA	TRBJ2-5	TRBD2	CASSPPLAGGQETQYF	TGTGCCAGCTCACCACCGCTAGCGGGAGGCCAAGAGACCCAGTACTTC
TRBV9	NA	TRBJ2-3	TRBD2	CASSVAAGDSTDTQYF	TGTGCCAGCAGCGTAGCAGCGGGGGATAGCACAGATACGCAGTATTTT
TRBV5-1	NA	TRBJ1-2	NA	CASSTGSNYGYTF	TGCGCCAGCAGCACGGGTTCTAACTATGGCTACACCTTC
TRBV20-1	NA	TRBJ2-1	NA	CSARDLYEQFF	TGCAGTGCTAGAGATCTTTATGAGCAGTTCTTC
TRBV7-7	NA	TRBJ2-3	TRBD1	CASSAGTGVTPTDTQYF	TGTGCTAGCAGCGCCGGGACAGGGGTAACTCCCACAGATACGCAGTATTTT
TRBV7-2	NA	TRBJ2-1	NA	CASSLVLDGTIRNEQFF	TGTGCCAGCAGCTTAGTTCTCGACGGGACCATAAGGAATGAGCAGTTCTTC
TRBV18	NA	TRBJ1-1	NA	CASSLQDLNTEAFF	TGTGCCAGCTCACTTCAGGATTTAAACACTGAAGCTTTCTTT
TRBV5-6	NA	TRBJ2-7	NA	CASSLRGEQYF	TGTGCCAGCAGCTTGCGGGGCGAGCAGTACTTC
TRBV29-1	NA	TRBJ1-4	NA	CSVGWATNEKLFF	TGCAGCGTTGGTTGGGCCACTAATGAAAAACTGTTTTTT
TRBV5-4	NA	TRBJ1-1	TRBD1	CASSHPGQGNSAGGSEAFF	TGTGCCAGCAGCCACCCCGGACAGGGGAATTCCGCCGGCGGGTCAGAAGCTTTCTTT
TRBV28	NA	TRBJ1-1	TRBD1	CASSLGTVNTEAFF	TGTGCCAGCAGCCTTGGGACAGTGAACACTGAAGCTTTCTTT
TRBV5-1	NA	TRBJ2-3	NA	CASSLLSSIGDTQYF	TGCGCCAGCAGCTTGTTGAGTTCTATAGGAGATACGCAGTATTTT
TRBV28	NA	TRBJ2-1	TRBD2	CASSSGTSGGGEQFF	TGTGCCAGCAGTTCCGGGACTAGCGGGGGGGGTGAGCAGTTCTTC
TRBV6-1	few	TRBJ1-2	NA	CASRPDLANYGYTF	TGTGCCAGCAGGCCAGACCTAGCTAACTATGGCTACACCTTC
TRBV7-2	once	TRBJ2-7	NA	CASSRGFTDFEQYF	TGTGCCAGCAGCCGGGGGTTTACGGACTTCGAGCAGTACTTC
TRBV10-1	once	TRBJ2-3	NA	CASSEGDTQYF	TGCGCCAGCAGTGAGGGGGATACGCAGTATTTT
TRBV10-2	NA	TRBJ2-7	NA	CASIYEQYF	TGCGCCAGCATTTACGAGCAGTACTTC
TRBV7-8	NA	TRBJ1-6	TRBD1	CASSRGQGNSPLHF	TGTGCCAGCAGCCGGGGACAGGGCAATTCACCCCTCCACTTT
TRBV6-5	NA	TRBJ1-4	NA	CASTWTVADEKLFF	TGTGCCAGCACCTGGACGGTAGCGGATGAAAAACTGTTTTTT
TRBV9	NA	TRBJ1-1	NA	CASSSRQLNTEAFF	TGTGCCAGCAGCTCCCGACAGTTGAACACTGAAGCTTTCTTT
TRBV11-2	NA	TRBJ2-7	TRBD2	CASSFGGGPYEQYF	TGTGCCAGCAGCTTCGGGGGGGGTCCCTACGAGCAGTACTTC
TRBV5-4	once	TRBJ2-3	TRBD2	CASSSRLAGVLDTQYF	TGTGCCAGCAGCTCGAGACTAGCGGGGGTTTTGGATACGCAGTATTTT
TRBV5-1	NA	TRBJ2-2	NA	CASLSGTANTGELFF	TGCGCCAGCCTATCCGGGACGGCGAACACCGGGGAGCTGTTTTTT
TRBV30	NA	TRBJ2-2	NA	CAWTPPQGPPGELFF	TGTGCCTGGACCCCCCCGCAGGGTCCACCCGGGGAGCTGTTTTTT
TRBV10-1	NA	TRBJ2-2	NA	CASTSRVDTGELFF	TGCGCCAGCACCTCTCGGGTGGACACCGGGGAGCTGTTTTTT
TRBV6-5	few	TRBJ2-1	NA	CASSRHNEQFF	TGTGCCAGCAGTCGACACAATGAGCAGTTCTTC
TRBV5-1	NA	TRBJ2-7	NA	CASSLLQGTYEQYF	TGCGCCAGCAGCTTACTACAGGGTACCTACGAGCAGTACTTC